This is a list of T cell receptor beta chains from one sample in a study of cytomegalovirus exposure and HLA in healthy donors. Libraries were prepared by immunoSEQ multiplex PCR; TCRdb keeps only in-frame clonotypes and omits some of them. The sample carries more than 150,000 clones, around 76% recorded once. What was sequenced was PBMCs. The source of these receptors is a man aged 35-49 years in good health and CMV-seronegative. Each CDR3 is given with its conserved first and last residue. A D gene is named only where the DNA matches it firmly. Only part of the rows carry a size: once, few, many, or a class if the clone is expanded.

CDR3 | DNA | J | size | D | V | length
CAWSVGGANEQFF | TGTGCCTGGAGTGTCGGGGGGGCCAATGAGCAGTTCTTC | TRBJ2-1 | . | TRBD2 | TRBV30 | 13
CASSPLTTGFGELFF | TGCGCCAGCAGTCCCCTCACGACAGGGTTCGGGGAGCTGTTTTTT | TRBJ2-2 | . | TRBD1 | TRBV10-2 | 15
CASSWTKTSTDTQYF | TGTGCCAGCTCATGGACTAAAACGAGCACAGATACGCAGTATTTT | TRBJ2-3 | . | . | TRBV18 | 15
CASQGLAIHEQYF | TGTGCCAGCCAGGGACTAGCTATCCACGAGCAGTACTTC | TRBJ2-7 | . | TRBD2 | TRBV2 | 13
CAISIIETYNEQFF | TGTGCCATCAGCATTATTGAGACCTACAATGAGCAGTTCTTC | TRBJ2-1 | . | . | TRBV10-3 | 14
CASSHTNTEAFF | TGTGCCAGCAGCCATACTAACACTGAAGCTTTCTTT | TRBJ1-1 | . | . | TRBV27 | 12
CASSLYGERSGEQFF | TGTGCCAGCAGCTTGTATGGAGAGCGAAGTGGTGAGCAGTTCTTC | TRBJ2-1 | . | . | TRBV11-3 | 15
CASSLPVTTSGSTDTQYF | TGTGCCAGCAGCTTACCGGTCACGACTAGCGGGAGCACAGATACGCAGTATTTT | TRBJ2-3 | . | TRBD2 | TRBV7-9 | 18
CASSLDPGRGYNEQFF | TGTGCCAGCAGCCTCGATCCGGGAAGAGGCTACAATGAGCAGTTCTTC | TRBJ2-1 | few | . | TRBV5-5 | 16
CASSESIFGVGDTYPPSGANVLTF | TGCGCCAGCAGTGAGTCGATTTTCGGGGTCGGGGACACATATCCGCCCTCTGGGGCCAACGTCCTGACTTTC | TRBJ2-6 | . | . | TRBV10-1 | 24
CASSPGDRRPYEQYF | TGTGCCAGCAGCCCAGGGGACAGGCGACCCTACGAGCAGTACTTC | TRBJ2-7 | once | TRBD1 | TRBV7-8 | 15
CAISGTANPYEQYF | TGTGCCATCAGCGGGACAGCCAATCCCTACGAGCAGTACTTC | TRBJ2-7 | . | TRBD1 | TRBV10-3 | 14
CASSPGQGLSNQPQHF | TGTGCCAGCTCACCCGGACAGGGGCTAAGCAATCAGCCCCAGCATTTT | TRBJ1-5 | once | TRBD1 | TRBV18 | 16
CASRETGVSYGYTF | TGTGCCAGCAGGGAGACAGGGGTGAGCTATGGCTACACCTTC | TRBJ1-2 | . | TRBD1 | TRBV25-1 | 14
CSVGGGTATNEKLFF | TGCAGCGTTGGAGGGGGGACAGCAACTAATGAAAAACTGTTTTTT | TRBJ1-4 | . | TRBD1 | TRBV29-1 | 15
CASNPGARPGELFF | TGTGCCAGCAATCCGGGAGCCCGTCCGGGGGAGCTGTTTTTT | TRBJ2-2 | . | . | TRBV2 | 14
CASSVWGRGDGELFF | TGTGCCAGCAGCGTCTGGGGCCGAGGAGACGGGGAGCTGTTTTTT | TRBJ2-2 | . | . | TRBV9 | 15